This T cell receptor (beta chain) came from a study of T cells in narcolepsy. Study summary: Healthy controls were enrolled alongside patients with narcolepsy type 1 or type 2. Broader study findings: Some memory CD4+ repertoires had no autoreactive clone sequences. Blood of same and different patients, but not healthy controls, reportedly held recurring autoreactive clonotypes. HCRT-specific and TRIB2-specific autoreactive clonotypes appeared among same-patient CSF and blood CD4+ clonotypes.

V was cut by 5 bases and J by 5 bases, with 10 bases left in between. CDR3 size: 13 residues. CDR1 and CDR2 (germline): SEHNR, FQNEAQ (reference sequence). Remarks on this clone: The antigen remains undetermined.

Assay used: immunoSEQ multiplex PCR; TCRdb lists only in-frame clones, some missing. The sample has more than 9,500 clones, 90% to 95% seen once. This TCR derives from a human donor with narcolepsy. The chain recombines TRBV7-9 with TRBJ1-5; a weak D match, TRBD1 (5 bases). Sequencing was carried out using CD45RA- memory CD4+ T cells from PBMCs. The CDR3 is CASSRTSDQPQHF. The CDR3 bases are TGTGCCAGCAGCCGGACAAGCGATCAGCCCCAGCATTTT. Variable domain in full (rest from reference TRBV7-9 and TRBJ1-5): DTGVSQNPRHKITKRGQNVTFRCDPISEHNRLYWYRQTLGQGPEFLTYFQNEAQLEKSRLLSDRFSAERPKGSFSTLEIQRTEQGDSAMYLCASSRTSDQPQHFGDGTRLSIL.